This T cell receptor beta chain was recorded in a study of T cell responses to AZD1222 COVID-19 vaccine. Libraries were prepared by immunoSEQ multiplex PCR; TCRdb keeps only in-frame clonotypes and omits some of them. The sample consists of roughly 170,000 clones, approximately 93% of them appearing once. Sequenced here: peripheral blood, sampled on day 0 of AZD1222 vaccination. This clonotype was sampled from an adult in good health.

In nucleotides, the CDR3 is TGTGCCAGCAGGACACCGCGAGACAGGGGGCCCTTAGGGTCACCCCTCCACTTT. Protein: CASRTPRDRGPLGSPLHF. This rearrangement joins TRBV2 to TRBJ1-6; 10 bases line up with TRBD1. With V trimmed by 6 bases and J by 10 bases, 18 bases remained unmatched. Germline V gene sequence: CDR1 SNHLY, CDR2 FYNNEI. The CDR3 extends over 18 amino acids.